This TCR beta chain was documented in a study of cytomegalovirus exposure and HLA in healthy donors. Study-level results: Several of the most significant clusters were apparently associated with common viral pathogens in a later analysis. TCR beta sequences reportedly predicted the HLA-A and HLA-B alleles of most subjects accurately.

The donors (healthy individuals) were bone marrow donors. This CDR3 has 14 residues. From germline, CDR1 is SGHRS and CDR2 YFSETQ. PCR involved 60 Vbeta and 13 Jbeta primers. Only in-frame clones appear in the TCRdb table, and some are missing; sequencing was by immunoSEQ multiplex PCR. This table holds about 41,000 clones. A remark on this clone: Its antigen is currently unknown. Sequence at one end of the junction differs from germline and may be a read error.

Material for sequencing was PBMCs. The sequence came from a man younger than 40 in good health and CMV-seronegative. The chain combines TRBV5-1 with TRBJ1-1; D possibly corresponds to TRBD1 (6 bases). The CDR3 nucleotides read TGCGCCAGCAGATTGGAGGGGGTGAACACTGAAGCTTTCTTT. Its translation: CASRLEGVNTEAFF.